This record concerns one T cell receptor beta chain sequence. The CDR3 extends over 17 amino acids. CDR1 SGHTA and CDR2 FQGNSA come from the germline V gene. V was cut by 0 bases and J by 2 bases, with 14 bases left in between. Libraries were prepared by immunoSEQ multiplex PCR; TCRdb keeps only in-frame clonotypes and omits some of them. The sample includes about 300,000 clones, 65% to 85% of them seen just once. This sample is drawn from a study of blood T cell repertoires in COVID-19. The clonotype was recovered from a human donor with COVID-19, enrolled during active disease. The donor label of this sample is uncertain. V usage is TRBV7-2 and J usage is TRBJ1-5; tentatively, D is TRBD1 (6 bases). The sequenced material came from peripheral blood. CDR3 loop: CASSLALGGAGNQPQHF. The CDR3 bases are TGTGCCAGCAGCTTAGCGCTAGGGGGGGCCGGCAATCAGCCCCAGCATTTT.